This T cell receptor beta chain was obtained from a study of human T cells and chemical hapten exposure (dated by TCRdb to the early 2020s). Background for the entire study: For sensitization, 2% DPC in acetone was applied to a roughly 2 cm by roughly 2 cm area of upper inner arm skin. The mostly female patient cohort included alopecia areata with under or over 50% scalp involvement, alopecia totalis and alopecia universalis. The libraries were sequenced as a pool, and the TCR yield per sample differed mostly because of small variations in library volumes within the pool. This study followed changes in the peripheral blood TCR repertoire in vivo during primary and secondary sensitization of alopecia patients to the hapten diphenylcyclopropenone (DPC). Blood was sampled from patients pre-sensitization (week 0) and at 2, 6 and about 24 weeks after DPC sensitization. Blood for TCR sequencing was provided by twenty-nine alopecia patients at one to four time points (pre-sensitization, 2, 6 and 24 weeks). Throughout the approximately 26-week study period, patients were also given weekly therapeutic DPC doses on the scalp. Patch tests used Finn chambers with 0.01% DPC on the upper back, scored after 6 days by International Contact Dermatitis Research Group standards.

A distance of 12 bases separates the germline ends of V and J, which lose 0 bases and 7 bases respectively. The cysteine opens and the phenylalanine closes a CDR3 of 14 amino acids. Just CDR3 DNA is preserved here, 42 bases in frame from base 1. The germline V gene (reference sequence) supplies CDR1 MNHNY and CDR2 SVGAGI. Libraries came from RACE. Sequenced on a NextSeq 500. During library preparation, unique molecular identifiers were attached to individual cDNA molecules so that TCRs could be counted quantitatively and reproducibly. For every blood RNA sample, sequencing covered both the TCR alpha and TCR beta chains. The authors processed their data as follows. A median of approximately 100,000 TCRs per sample was observed, with a range of about 20,000 to 700,000. V, J and CDR3 annotation of the TCR reads was performed with the Decombinator software suite. For the PS versus PT1 abundance plots, all samples were subsampled to the same number of TCRs (28,000). Expanded TCRs were defined as absent before sensitization and observed at least eight times at the 2-week time point. The public reads were reanalyzed by TCRdb: fastp trimming at Q25, MiXCR alignment, in-frame beta chains only. Under each unique CDR3 protein, matching rows form one entry showing the most common genes and DNA. Clone size and V and J calls follow TCRdb, not the original study. Across this sample there are 55,000 to 75,000 distinct CDR3 sequences, with 9.5% to 15% seen only once. The ten largest clones add up to 2.4% of the sample.

The table lists this clonotype with a few counts. This clone's antigen is unknown. No much larger clone exists at a distance of one base, and base qualities are not known. The time point label, as the study defines it: patch test 3, about 24 weeks after DPC sensitization. Interpreted using the paper, the treatment or condition label stands for: therapeutic diphenylcyclopropenone sensitization with weekly scalp DPC. Blood at each patch-test visit was drawn before the patch test was applied. Patients were eligible if aged 18 to 70, diagnosed with alopecia and judged suitable for DPC therapy, and pregnant patients were excluded. Total RNA was isolated from unfractionated whole blood collected in Tempus Blood RNA tubes. The study at large found these results: Repeated subsampling changed both the strength of the expansion versus patch-test correlation and the threshold at which that correlation became significant. Patch test score correlated positively with the number of PT1 expanded TCRs, reaching significance at thresholds 8, 16 and 32 but not at 4. DPC sensitization did not change the number of TCRs with a frequency above 1 in 1000, and there was no evidence of changes in global repertoire structure. Because every patient had alopecia, a presumed autoimmune disease, the patients' immune response might differ from that of healthy individuals. Compared with pre-sensitization or healthy control sets, expanded TCRs formed significantly more large CDR3 similarity clusters, which is consistent with antigen-driven responses.

This clonotype was obtained from a man between 25 and 39 years old with alopecia areata. Some clones in this sample may be carry-over from other donors' samples. Sequencing was performed on whole blood, taken in connection with sensitization to the hapten diphenylcyclopropenone (DPC). The sequence links TRBV6-6 to TRBJ1-1; the D gene is perhaps TRBD1, on 5 matching bases. The DNA is as follows: TGTGCCAGCAGTTACTCTTCAGACAGCTATGAAGCTTTCTTT. Translated, this is CASSYSSDSYEAFF.